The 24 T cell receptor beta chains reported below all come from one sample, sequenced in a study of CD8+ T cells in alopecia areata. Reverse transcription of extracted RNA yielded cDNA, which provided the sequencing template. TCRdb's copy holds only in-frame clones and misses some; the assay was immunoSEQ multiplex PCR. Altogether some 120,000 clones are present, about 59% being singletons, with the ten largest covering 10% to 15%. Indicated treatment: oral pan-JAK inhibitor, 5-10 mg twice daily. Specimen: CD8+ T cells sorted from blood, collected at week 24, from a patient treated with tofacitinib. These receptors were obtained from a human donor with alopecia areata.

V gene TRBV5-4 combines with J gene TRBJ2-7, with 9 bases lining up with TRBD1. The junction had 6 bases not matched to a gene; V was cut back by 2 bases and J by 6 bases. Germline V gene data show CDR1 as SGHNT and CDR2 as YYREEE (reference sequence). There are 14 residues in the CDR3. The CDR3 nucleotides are TGTGCCAGCAGCTTCGAAACAGGGGGCAGCGAGCAGTACTTC. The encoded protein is CASSFETGGSEQYF.

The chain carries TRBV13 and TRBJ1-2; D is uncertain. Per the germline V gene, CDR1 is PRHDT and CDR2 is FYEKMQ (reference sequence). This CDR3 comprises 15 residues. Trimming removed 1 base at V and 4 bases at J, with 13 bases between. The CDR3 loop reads CASSLASSSFYGYTF. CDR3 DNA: TGTGCCAGCAGCTTAGCGTCGTCCAGCTTCTATGGCTACACCTTC.

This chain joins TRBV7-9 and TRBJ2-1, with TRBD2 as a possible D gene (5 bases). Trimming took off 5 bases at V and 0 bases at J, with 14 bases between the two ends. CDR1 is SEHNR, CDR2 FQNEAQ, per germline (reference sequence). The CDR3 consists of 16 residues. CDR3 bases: TGTGCCAGCAGCGCCGCTGAGGGCAGCTCCTACAATGAGCAGTTCTTC. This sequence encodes CASSAAEGSSYNEQFF.

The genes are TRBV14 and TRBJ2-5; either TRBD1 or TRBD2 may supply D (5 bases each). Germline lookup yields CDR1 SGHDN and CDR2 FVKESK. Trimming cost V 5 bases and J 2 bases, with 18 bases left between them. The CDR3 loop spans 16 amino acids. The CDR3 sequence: CASSDYYETDQETQYF. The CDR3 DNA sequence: TGTGCCAGCAGCGACTACTACGAGACAGATCAAGAGACCCAGTACTTC.

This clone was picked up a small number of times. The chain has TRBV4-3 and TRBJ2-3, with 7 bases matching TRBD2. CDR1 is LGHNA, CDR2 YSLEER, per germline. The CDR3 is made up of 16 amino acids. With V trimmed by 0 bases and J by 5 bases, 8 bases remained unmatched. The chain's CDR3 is CASSQEEGGGGDTQYF. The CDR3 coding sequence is TGCGCCAGCAGCCAAGAGGAGGGCGGGGGAGGAGATACGCAGTATTTT.

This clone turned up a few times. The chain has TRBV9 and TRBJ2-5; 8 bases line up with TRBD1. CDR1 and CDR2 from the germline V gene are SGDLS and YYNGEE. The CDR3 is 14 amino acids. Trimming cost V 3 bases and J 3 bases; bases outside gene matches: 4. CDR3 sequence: CASSAIQGEETQYF. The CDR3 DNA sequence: TGTGCCAGCAGCGCCATACAGGGGGAAGAGACCCAGTACTTC.

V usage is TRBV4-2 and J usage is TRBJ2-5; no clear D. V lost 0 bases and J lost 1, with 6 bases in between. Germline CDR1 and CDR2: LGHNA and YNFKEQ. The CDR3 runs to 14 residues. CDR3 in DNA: TGTGCCAGCAGCCAAGAAACAGCCCAAGAGACCCAGTACTTC. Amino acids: CASSQETAQETQYF.

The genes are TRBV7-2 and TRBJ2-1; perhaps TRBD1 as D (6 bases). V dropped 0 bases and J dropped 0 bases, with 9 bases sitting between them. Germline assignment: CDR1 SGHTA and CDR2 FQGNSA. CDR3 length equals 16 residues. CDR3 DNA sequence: TGTGCCAGCAGCTTAGCCGGACAGAGCTCCTACAATGAGCAGTTCTTC. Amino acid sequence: CASSLAGQSSYNEQFF.

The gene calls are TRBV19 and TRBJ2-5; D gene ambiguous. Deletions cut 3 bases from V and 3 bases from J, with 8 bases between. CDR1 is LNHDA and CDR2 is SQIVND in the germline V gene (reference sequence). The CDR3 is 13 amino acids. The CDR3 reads CASSIDQEETQYF. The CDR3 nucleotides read TGTGCCAGTAGTATCGACCAAGAAGAGACCCAGTACTTC.

The CDR3 DNA follows: TGTGCCAGTACCCCTGGGCAGGGGTGGAATGAGCAGTTCTTC. This encodes CASTPGQGWNEQFF. The chain recombines TRBV19 with TRBJ2-1, with TRBD1 as a possible D gene (6 bases). Germline values: CDR1 LNHDA, CDR2 SQIVND (reference sequence). The CDR3 length is 14 residues. Between the trimmed V and J ends, which lost 7 bases and 7 bases, there was a span of 17 bases. The entire variable domain, with the rest obtained from reference TRBV19 and TRBJ2-1, is as follows: DGGITQSPKYLFRKEGQNVTLSCEQNLNHDAMYWYRQDPGQGLRLIYYSQIVNDFQKGDIAEGYSVSREKKESFPLTVTSAQKNPTAFYLCASTPGQGWNEQFFGPGTRLTVL.

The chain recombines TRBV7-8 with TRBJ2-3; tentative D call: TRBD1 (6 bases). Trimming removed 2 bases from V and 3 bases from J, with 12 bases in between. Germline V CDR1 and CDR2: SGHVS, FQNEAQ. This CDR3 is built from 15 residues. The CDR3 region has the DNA TGTGCCAGCAGCTTATACGAGGGGACAACAGATACGCAGTATTTT. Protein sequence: CASSLYEGTTDTQYF.

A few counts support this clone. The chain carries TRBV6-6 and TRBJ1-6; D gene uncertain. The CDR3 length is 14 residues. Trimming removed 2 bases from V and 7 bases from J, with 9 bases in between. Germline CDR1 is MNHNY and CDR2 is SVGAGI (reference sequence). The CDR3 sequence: CASSYGDRNSPLHF. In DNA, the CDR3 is TGTGCCAGCAGTTACGGGGATAGAAATTCACCCCTCCACTTT.

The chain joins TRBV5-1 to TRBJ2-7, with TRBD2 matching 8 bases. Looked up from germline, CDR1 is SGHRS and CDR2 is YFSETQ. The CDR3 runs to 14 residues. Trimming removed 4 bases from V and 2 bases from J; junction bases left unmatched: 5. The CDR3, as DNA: TGCGCCAGCAGCCCGCGGGGGGACCCCTACGAGCAGTACTTC. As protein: CASSPRGDPYEQYF.

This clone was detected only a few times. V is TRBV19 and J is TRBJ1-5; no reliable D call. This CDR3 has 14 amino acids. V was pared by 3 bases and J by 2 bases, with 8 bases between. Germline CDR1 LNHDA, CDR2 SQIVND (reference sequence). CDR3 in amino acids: CASSIPYGNQPQHF. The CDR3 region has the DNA TGTGCCAGTAGTATCCCATATGGCAATCAGCCCCAGCATTTT.

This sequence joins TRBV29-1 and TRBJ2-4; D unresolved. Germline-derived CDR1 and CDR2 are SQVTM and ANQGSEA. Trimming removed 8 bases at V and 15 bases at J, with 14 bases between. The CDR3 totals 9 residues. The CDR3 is CSFYMSSYF. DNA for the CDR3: TGCAGCTTTTATATGTCCTCGTACTTC.

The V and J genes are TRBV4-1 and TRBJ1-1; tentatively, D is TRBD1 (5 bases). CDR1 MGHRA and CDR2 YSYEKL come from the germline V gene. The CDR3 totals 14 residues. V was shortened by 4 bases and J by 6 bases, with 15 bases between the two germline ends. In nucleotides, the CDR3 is TGCGCCAGCAGCCCGACGGGGGGAAACGCTGAAGCTTTCTTT. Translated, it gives CASSPTGGNAEAFF.

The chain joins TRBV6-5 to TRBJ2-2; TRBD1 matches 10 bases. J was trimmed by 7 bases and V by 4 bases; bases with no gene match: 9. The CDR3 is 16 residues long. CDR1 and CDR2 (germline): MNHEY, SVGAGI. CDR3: CASSSDRGQMSGELFF. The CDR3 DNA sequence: TGTGCCAGCAGTTCTGACAGGGGGCAGATGAGCGGGGAGCTGTTTTTT.

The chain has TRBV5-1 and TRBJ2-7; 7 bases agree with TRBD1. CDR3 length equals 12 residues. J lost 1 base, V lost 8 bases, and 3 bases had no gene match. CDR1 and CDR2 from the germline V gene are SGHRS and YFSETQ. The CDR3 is CASRDSSYEQYF. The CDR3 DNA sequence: TGCGCCAGTCGGGACAGTTCCTACGAGCAGTACTTC.

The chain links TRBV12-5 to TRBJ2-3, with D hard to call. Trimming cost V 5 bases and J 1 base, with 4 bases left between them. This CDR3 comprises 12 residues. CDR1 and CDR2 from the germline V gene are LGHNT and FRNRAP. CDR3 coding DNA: TGTGCTAGTGGTGTACGCACAGATACGCAGTATTTT. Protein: CASGVRTDTQYF.

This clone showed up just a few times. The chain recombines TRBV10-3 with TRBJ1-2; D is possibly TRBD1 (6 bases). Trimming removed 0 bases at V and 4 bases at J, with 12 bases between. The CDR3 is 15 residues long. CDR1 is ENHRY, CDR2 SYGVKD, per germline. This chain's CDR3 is CAISESTDSIYGYTF. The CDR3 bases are TGTGCCATCAGTGAGTCGACGGACAGCATCTATGGCTACACCTTC.

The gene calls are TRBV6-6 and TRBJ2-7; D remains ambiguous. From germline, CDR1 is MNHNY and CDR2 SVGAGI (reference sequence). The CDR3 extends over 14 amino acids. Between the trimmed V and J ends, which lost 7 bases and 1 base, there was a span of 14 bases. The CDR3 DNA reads TGTGCCAGCAAACAACCCCAAGAATCCTACGAGCAGTACTTC. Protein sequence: CASKQPQESYEQYF.

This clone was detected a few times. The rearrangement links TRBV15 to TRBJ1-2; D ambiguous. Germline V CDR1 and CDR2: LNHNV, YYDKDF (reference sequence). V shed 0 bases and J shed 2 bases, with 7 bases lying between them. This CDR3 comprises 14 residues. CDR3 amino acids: CATSRDALNYGYTF. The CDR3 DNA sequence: TGTGCCACCAGCAGAGATGCGCTCAACTATGGCTACACCTTC.

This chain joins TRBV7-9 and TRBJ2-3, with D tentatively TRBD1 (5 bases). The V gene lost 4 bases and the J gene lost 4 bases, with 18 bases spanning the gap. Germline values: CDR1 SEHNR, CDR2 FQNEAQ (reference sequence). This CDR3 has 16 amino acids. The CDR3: CASSSRQGLRADTQYF. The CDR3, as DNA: TGTGCCAGCAGCTCGCGCCAGGGATTAAGGGCAGATACGCAGTATTTT.

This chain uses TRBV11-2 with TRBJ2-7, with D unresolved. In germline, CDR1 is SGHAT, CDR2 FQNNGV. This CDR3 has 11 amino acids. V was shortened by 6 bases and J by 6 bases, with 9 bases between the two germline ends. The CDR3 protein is CASSSRSEQYF. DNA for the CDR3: TGTGCCAGCAGTTCCCGGAGCGAGCAGTACTTC.